This TCR beta chain came from a study of blood T cell repertoires in COVID-19. Study at large: Donors in the United States, Italy and Spain gave samples during acute or convalescent COVID-19. PBMCs, B-cell-depleted T cells, or T cells were the source of the cDNA or gDNA that made up the material.

Germline loops: CDR1 LNHDA, CDR2 SQIVND (reference sequence). Trimming pared 3 bases from V and 7 bases from J, leaving 16 bases between. The CDR3 has 15 residues. Authors' data handling: Amplifying reference gene primers gave estimates of nucleated cell counts. Repertoires were generated with immunoSEQ multiplex PCR, while TCRdb's copy carries only in-frame clones and drops some. V, J and clone size are taken as reported in that table, and D and trimming were inferred from the DNA itself. In the table there are approximately 90,000 clones, roughly 80% of which are singletons. Sequencing was done on a sample of peripheral blood. This chain uses TRBV19 with TRBJ1-5; D gene uncertain. The sequence came from a man in his 70s with COVID-19, enrolled during active disease. This chain's CDR3 is CASSIPSSTPQPQHF. The CDR3 DNA is TGTGCCAGTAGTATCCCAAGCTCCACTCCCCAGCCCCAGCATTTT.